A single sample is the source of the 14 T cell receptor beta chains below, sequenced in a study of shared clonotypes between healthy human individuals. CD8 cells regarded as naive lacked CD45RO, were positively chosen for CCR7, and omitted terminally differentiated effector memory CD45RA+ cells. Using immunoSEQ multiplex PCR, the repertoire was profiled, and TCRdb retains in-frame clones only, with some absent. The sample has about 2.1 million clones, 93% seen once. The source material was naive CD8+ T cells from PBMCs. All receptors derive from a man aged 18-30 years in good health. Some clones in this sample may be carry-over from other donors' samples.

In DNA form, the CDR3 reads TGTGCCAGCAGTGAAGAGCCGAACAGGGTTAACACCATATATTTT. Translating gives CASSEEPNRVNTIYF. This rearrangement joins TRBV2 to TRBJ1-3, with D possibly matching TRBD1 (6 bases). The ends were cut back, 1 base at V and 7 bases at J, with 14 bases in the middle. The length of the CDR3 is 15 residues. Germline V CDR1 and CDR2: SNHLY, FYNNEI.

The chain's CDR3 is CASSEGVGVEKLFF. The CDR3, as DNA: TGTGCCAGCAGCGAGGGGGTCGGCGTTGAAAAACTGTTTTTT. The chain joins TRBV7-9 to TRBJ1-4, with D perhaps matching TRBD1 (6 bases). Germline V gene data show CDR1 as SEHNR and CDR2 as FQNEAQ (reference sequence). V lost 5 bases, J lost 7 bases, and 14 bases lay in between. The CDR3 totals 14 residues. The full variable domain, its missing parts supplied by reference TRBV7-9 and TRBJ1-4, is DTGVSQNPRHKITKRGQNVTFRCDPISEHNRLYWYRQTLGQGPEFLTYFQNEAQLEKSRLLSDRFSAERPKGSFSTLEIQRTEQGDSAMYLCASSEGVGVEKLFFGSGTQLSVL.

The chain carries TRBV4-3 and TRBJ2-5; the match to TRBD2 covers 9 bases. V was clipped by 0 bases and J by 5 bases; unmatched bases: 7. Germline CDR1 is LGHNA and CDR2 is YSLEER. This CDR3 contains 16 residues. In DNA, the CDR3 is TGCGCCAGCAGCCAAGATCAGGGACTAGCTTTTGAGACCCAGTACTTC. Encoded protein: CASSQDQGLAFETQYF.

The CDR3 protein is CASSSGQGPSYEQYF. The CDR3 coding sequence is TGTGCCAGCAGCTCGGGACAGGGGCCTTCCTACGAGCAGTACTTC. The chain has TRBV5-4 and TRBJ2-7; 10 bases map to TRBD1. Germline assignment: CDR1 SGHNT and CDR2 YYREEE (reference sequence). The CDR3 is made up of 15 amino acids. Trimming cost V 3 bases and J 1 base; bases outside gene matches: 4.

A note on this clone: The sample holds other DNA sequences that translate to the same CDR3. This rearrangement joins TRBV5-6 to TRBJ1-2; perhaps TRBD1 as D (6 bases). Between the trimmed V and J ends, which lost 4 bases and 4 bases, there was a span of 14 bases. Germline V CDR1 and CDR2: SGHDT, YYEEEE. The CDR3 totals 14 residues. The DNA of the CDR3 is TGTGCCAGCAGCCCTCTAACAGGGACCTATGGCTACACCTTC. The encoded protein is CASSPLTGTYGYTF.

V is TRBV4-2 and J is TRBJ2-1, with D maybe TRBD1 (6 bases). Trimming left V 3 bases short and J 11 bases short, with 17 bases between. This CDR3 comprises 14 residues. The germline gives CDR1 LGHNA, CDR2 YNFKEQ. The CDR3 bases are TGTGCCAGCAGCCACTCACTCCTCGACAGGCAGCAGTTCTTC. This translates into CASSHSLLDRQQFF.

The CDR3 region has the DNA TGTGCCAGCGATCCGGGACTAGGTAGCGATGAGCAGTTCTTC. Translating it yields CASDPGLGSDEQFF. This chain connects TRBV7-2 to TRBJ2-1, with 8 bases lining up with TRBD2. The CDR3 is made up of 14 amino acids. CDR1 SGHTA and CDR2 FQGNSA come from the germline V gene. Trimming took 8 bases from V and 8 from J; bases not matched to a gene: 11.

The gene calls are TRBV7-3 and TRBJ2-1; 9 positions match TRBD2. In germline, CDR1 is SGHTA, CDR2 FQGTGA. The CDR3 has 15 residues. J gave up 10 bases and V 5 bases, and 12 bases lay outside the gene matches. This CDR3 is CASSRSGGRVEEQFF. CDR3 DNA sequence: TGTGCCAGCAGCCGTAGCGGCGGGAGGGTAGAGGAGCAGTTCTTC.

This chain connects TRBV7-8 to TRBJ2-7; TRBD1 aligns across 8 bases. Looked up from germline, CDR1 is SGHVS and CDR2 is FQNEAQ. The CDR3 extends over 16 amino acids. After removal of 1 base from V and 5 bases from J, the junction contained 10 bases not matched to a gene. DNA of the CDR3: TGTGCCAGCAGCTTAGAGACAGGGGTGGGGTACCACGAGCAGTACTTC. This encodes CASSLETGVGYHEQYF.

The rearrangement joins TRBV11-2 to TRBJ1-1, with 8 nucleotides matching TRBD1. The junction had 7 bases not matched to a gene; V was cut back by 0 bases and J by 7 bases. Germline lookup yields CDR1 SGHAT and CDR2 FQNNGV. The CDR3 spans 15 residues. The CDR3, as DNA: TGTGCCAGCAGCTTAGATTACAGGGGGAAGATTGAAGCTTTCTTT. It specifies CASSLDYRGKIEAFF.

The V call is TRBV7-9, the J call TRBJ1-1; possible D gene TRBD1, 5 bases. The CDR3 covers 15 residues. The V end lost 5 bases, the J end lost 1 base, and 14 bases lay between the germline ends. Germline-derived CDR1 and CDR2 are SEHNR and FQNEAQ (reference sequence). Here the CDR3 reads CASSPSFGTNTEAFF. As DNA, the CDR3 is TGTGCCAGCAGCCCCTCGTTCGGGACGAACACTGAAGCTTTCTTT.

This chain connects TRBV28 to TRBJ2-7; D perhaps matches TRBD1 (6 bases). The CDR3 consists of 13 residues. CDR1 and CDR2 from the germline V gene are MDHEN and SYDVKM. V was cut by 6 bases and J by 9 bases, with 18 bases left in between. CDR3 protein: CASSSGTLLGQYF. As DNA, the CDR3 is TGTGCCAGCAGCTCCGGGACACTGCTCGGGCAGTACTTC.

The rearrangement joins TRBV19 to TRBJ2-2; D possibly corresponds to TRBD1 (6 bases). The germline V gene encodes CDR1 LNHDA and CDR2 SQIVND (reference sequence). Trimming removed 5 bases at V and 6 bases at J, with 19 bases between. This CDR3 comprises 16 residues. The CDR3: CASSLLQGISPGELFF. The CDR3 coding sequence is TGTGCCAGTAGTTTACTACAGGGTATTAGTCCCGGGGAGCTGTTTTTT.

V is TRBV11-2 and J is TRBJ2-5; D call uncertain. CDR3 length: 17 residues. V lost 3 bases, J lost 1 base, and 18 bases lay in between. The germline gives CDR1 SGHAT, CDR2 FQNNGV. The CDR3, as DNA: TGTGCCAGCAGCTTGGTTCCGACGGAAAGGTTCCAAGAGACCCAGTACTTC. Its protein is CASSLVPTERFQETQYF.